The 18 T cell receptor beta chains below come from one sample, sequenced in a study of T cells after yellow fever vaccination. TCRdb used MiXCR to reprocess the 5' RACE reads, holding one entry per CDR3 protein. The sample lists over 120,000 distinct CDR3 sequences; 5% to 8% were seen once. The specimen was CD4+ T cells sorted from PBMCs, collected 10 days after the yellow fever booster vaccination. The receptors here all came from a man younger than 45 who received the YFV17D yellow fever vaccine.

This clonotype was detected many times. The chain carries TRBV27 and TRBJ2-3; D unresolved. Germline values: CDR1 MNHEY, CDR2 SMNVEV (reference sequence). The CDR3 totals 13 residues. The V end was cut by 8 bases, the J end by 1 base, with 10 bases between. CDR3 sequence reads: CASLLRGTDTQYF. The CDR3 DNA follows: TGTGCCAGCTTGCTTCGTGGCACAGATACGCAGTATTTT.

The table lists this clonotype with many counts. The rearrangement links TRBV5-1 to TRBJ2-1, with D perhaps TRBD2 (6 bases). The CDR3 totals 16 residues. V gave up 6 bases and J gave up 0 bases, with 16 bases separating them. CDR1 is SGHRS and CDR2 is YFSETQ in the germline V gene. CDR3 DNA: TGCGCCAGCAACTCCGACGGGGGTAGCTCCTACAATGAGCAGTTCTTC. Translating gives CASNSDGGSSYNEQFF. The full variable domain, in which reference TRBV5-1 and TRBJ2-1 provide the parts outside the CDR3, is KAGVTQTPRYLIKTRGQQVTLSCSPISGHRSVSWYQQTPGQGLQFLFEYFSETQRNKGNFPGRFSGRQFSNSRSEMNVSTLELGDSALYLCASNSDGGSSYNEQFFGPGTRLTVL.

This clonotype was seen at least ten times. J is TRBJ2-1 and V is TRBV29-1, with D tentatively TRBD2 (7 bases). V lost 7 bases, J lost 0 bases, and 13 bases lay in between. Per the germline V gene, CDR1 is SQVTM and CDR2 is ANQGSEA. The CDR3 contains 14 residues. This CDR3 is CSAGGGSSYNEQFF. The DNA for the CDR3 is TGCAGCGCTGGGGGCGGGAGCTCCTACAATGAGCAGTTCTTC.

This clonotype was counted ten times or more. The chain joins TRBV7-9 to TRBJ2-6; weak D call: TRBD1 (6 bases). Looked up from germline, CDR1 is SEHNR and CDR2 is FQNEAQ (reference sequence). The CDR3 runs 13 residues. The V and J ends lost 1 base and 12 bases respectively, with 10 bases between them. In DNA, the CDR3 is TGTGCCAGCAGCTTAGACAGGGCCCTCGTCCTGACTTTC. Its translation: CASSLDRALVLTF.

This clonotype was seen ten or more times. V is TRBV10-3 and J is TRBJ2-1; D gene ambiguous. The CDR3 loop spans 22 amino acids. CDR1 ENHRY and CDR2 SYGVKD come from the germline V gene. V lost 4 bases and J 1 base, leaving 32 bases between the germline ends. The CDR3 loop reads CAISVADSLKDRAPLSYNEQFF. The CDR3 region has the DNA TGTGCCATCAGTGTTGCCGACTCTCTTAAGGACCGCGCCCCGCTTTCCTACAATGAGCAGTTCTTC.

This clonotype was counted many times. The J gene is TRBJ2-6, the V gene TRBV5-1; possible D gene TRBD1, 6 bases. Between the trimmed V and J ends, which lost 4 bases and 2 bases, there was a span of 16 bases. The CDR3 is 17 residues long. Germline lookup yields CDR1 SGHRS and CDR2 YFSETQ. In nucleotides, the CDR3 is TGCGCCAGCAGCGGAGGACAGATTGAGGCTGGGGCCAACGTCCTGACTTTC. This gives the protein CASSGGQIEAGANVLTF.

This clonotype has a count of ten or more. The chain uses TRBV20-1 and TRBJ1-1, with D hard to call. Trimming pared 3 bases from V and 0 bases from J, leaving 8 bases between. Germline CDR1 reads DFQATT; CDR2 reads SNEGSKA (reference sequence). The CDR3 totals 13 residues. Written as DNA, the CDR3 is TGCAGTGCTAGGTTCGACATGAACACTGAAGCTTTCTTT. This gives the protein CSARFDMNTEAFF.

This clonotype was recorded at least ten times. J is TRBJ2-5 and V is TRBV29-1; D call uncertain. Trimming stripped 6 bases from V and 1 base from J, with 6 bases between. CDR1 and CDR2 (germline): SQVTM, ANQGSEA. The CDR3 runs 11 residues. CDR3 coding DNA: TGCAGCGTCGGCCCCCAAGAGACCCAGTACTTC. Translation: CSVGPQETQYF.

This clonotype was counted many times. The V call is TRBV9, the J call TRBJ2-7; 10 bases are shared with TRBD2. V shed 4 bases and J 3 bases; nucleotides not matched to a gene: 10. There are 16 residues in the CDR3. Germline V CDR1 and CDR2: SGDLS, YYNGEE. This CDR3 reads CASSLHIAGGNYEQYF. CDR3 coding DNA: TGTGCCAGCAGCCTACATATAGCGGGAGGAAACTACGAGCAGTACTTC.

The chain is built from TRBV4-3 and TRBJ2-1, with a weak D call TRBD2 (6 bases). Per the germline V gene, CDR1 is LGHNA and CDR2 is YSLEER. The CDR3 is 13 amino acids. The V end was cut by 4 bases, the J end by 7 bases, with 11 bases between. CDR3 region: CASSPVRGNEQFF. For the CDR3, the DNA is TGCGCCAGCAGCCCCGTTCGGGGGAATGAGCAGTTCTTC.

The sample holds many counts of this clonotype. This chain uses TRBV5-1 with TRBJ1-4; D unclear. The germline V gene encodes CDR1 SGHRS and CDR2 YFSETQ. V was cut by 0 bases and J by 0 bases, with 9 bases left in between. CDR3 size: 16 residues. CDR3 DNA sequence: TGCGCCAGCAGCTTGGTGGGTAGAGCAACTAATGAAAAACTGTTTTTT. Protein: CASSLVGRATNEKLFF. The full variable domain, in which reference TRBV5-1 and TRBJ1-4 provide the parts outside the CDR3, is KAGVTQTPRYLIKTRGQQVTLSCSPISGHRSVSWYQQTPGQGLQFLFEYFSETQRNKGNFPGRFSGRQFSNSRSEMNVSTLELGDSALYLCASSLVGRATNEKLFFGSGTQLSVL.

At least ten counts were recorded for this clonotype. The chain combines TRBV29-1 with TRBJ2-5; 7 bases map to TRBD1. V gave up 7 bases and J gave up 3 bases; unmatched junction bases: 11. The CDR3 loop spans 14 amino acids. CDR1 SQVTM and CDR2 ANQGSEA come from the germline V gene. In DNA, the CDR3 is TGCAGCGCTAGACCCGGGACAGCTAAAGAGACCCAGTACTTC. This gives the protein CSARPGTAKETQYF. Complete variable domain (other parts from reference TRBV29-1 and TRBJ2-5): SAVISQKPSRDICQRGTSLTIQCQVDSQVTMMFWYRQQPGQSLTLIATANQGSEATYESGFVIDKFPISRPNLTFSTLTVSNMSPEDSSIYLCSARPGTAKETQYFGPGTRLLVL.

This clonotype was counted many times. The V call is TRBV10-3, the J call TRBJ2-2; 10 bases fit TRBD1. CDR3 length equals 16 residues. From germline, CDR1 is ENHRY and CDR2 SYGVKD. V was pared by 4 bases and J by 4 bases, with 6 bases of the junction left unmatched. CDR3 region: CAISVRQGAGTGELFF. CDR3 bases: TGTGCCATCAGTGTACGACAGGGGGCTGGCACCGGGGAGCTGTTTTTT.

The sample holds many counts of this clonotype. This chain joins TRBV6-6 and TRBJ2-7; a weak D match, TRBD2 (6 bases). This CDR3 has 13 amino acids. The V end was cut by 4 bases, the J end by 3 bases, with 10 bases between. The germline CDR1 and CDR2 sequences are MNHNY and SVGAGI (reference sequence). CDR3 amino acids: CASSSASVYEQYF. CDR3 DNA sequence: TGTGCCAGCAGTTCCGCTAGCGTCTACGAGCAGTACTTC.

Many counts were recorded for this clonotype. The chain links TRBV10-2 to TRBJ2-3; D is possibly TRBD2 (5 bases). Trimming stripped 6 bases from V and 0 bases from J, with 10 bases between. The CDR3 runs to 14 residues. Germline values: CDR1 WSHSY, CDR2 SAAADI. DNA for the CDR3: TGCGCCAGCAGAGGTCGGACTAGCACAGATACGCAGTATTTT. It codes for CASRGRTSTDTQYF.

This clonotype was observed a few times. V gene TRBV20-1 combines with J gene TRBJ2-5, with D perhaps given as TRBD1 or TRBD2 (5 bases each). The CDR3 sequence is 14 residues long. Per the germline V gene, CDR1 is DFQATT and CDR2 is SNEGSKA (reference sequence). The V end was cut by 0 bases, the J end by 5 bases, with 13 bases between. The CDR3 DNA sequence: TGCAGTGCTAGAGATGGAAGGGGACGGGAGACCCAGTACTTC. The encoded protein is CSARDGRGRETQYF.

This clonotype was counted between two and nine times. This chain uses TRBV30 with TRBJ1-4; D unclear. V was pared by 5 bases and J by 7 bases, with 14 bases between. Per germline, CDR1 GTSNPN and CDR2 SVGIG (reference sequence). The length of the CDR3 is 13 residues. The CDR3, as DNA: TGTGCCTGGGCTCAGCTATCGGCTGAAAAACTGTTTTTT. Its protein product is CAWAQLSAEKLFF.

This clonotype was found many times. The chain combines TRBV12-3 or TRBV12-4 with TRBJ1-3, with D unclear. This CDR3 has 15 amino acids. Trimming shortened V by 6 bases and J by 0 bases, and 12 bases separated the two germline ends. In nucleotides, the CDR3 is TGTGCCAGCAGACTTCGGTCAAGCTCTGGAAACACCATATATTTT. Its protein is CASRLRSSSGNTIYF.